The subject of this entry is one TCR beta chain. The data belong to a study of blood T cell repertoires in COVID-19. On the study more broadly: Acute and convalescent COVID-19 samples came from the United States, Italy and Spain. In each case, the material was cDNA or gDNA derived from T cells, B-cell-depleted T cells, or PBMCs.

Original analysis: Reference gene primer amplification gave nucleated cell count estimates. Repertoires were generated with immunoSEQ multiplex PCR, while TCRdb's copy carries only in-frame clones and drops some. The V and J calls and clone size come from that table; D and trimming were worked out from the DNA. The table has 150,000 to 170,000 clones, roughly 83% seen once. Germline V gene lookup returns CDR1 LNHDA and CDR2 SQIVND (reference sequence). The CDR3 runs 15 residues. Between the trimmed V and J ends, which lost 1 base and 6 bases, there was a span of 15 bases. Sequencing was performed on peripheral blood. The TCR sequence derives from a woman aged 60-70 years with acute or convalescent COVID-19. This chain uses TRBV19 with TRBJ1-1; D gene unclear. CDR3 loop: CASSIVSGAVAEAFF. DNA of the CDR3: TGTGCCAGTAGTATAGTCTCCGGAGCGGTCGCTGAAGCTTTCTTT.